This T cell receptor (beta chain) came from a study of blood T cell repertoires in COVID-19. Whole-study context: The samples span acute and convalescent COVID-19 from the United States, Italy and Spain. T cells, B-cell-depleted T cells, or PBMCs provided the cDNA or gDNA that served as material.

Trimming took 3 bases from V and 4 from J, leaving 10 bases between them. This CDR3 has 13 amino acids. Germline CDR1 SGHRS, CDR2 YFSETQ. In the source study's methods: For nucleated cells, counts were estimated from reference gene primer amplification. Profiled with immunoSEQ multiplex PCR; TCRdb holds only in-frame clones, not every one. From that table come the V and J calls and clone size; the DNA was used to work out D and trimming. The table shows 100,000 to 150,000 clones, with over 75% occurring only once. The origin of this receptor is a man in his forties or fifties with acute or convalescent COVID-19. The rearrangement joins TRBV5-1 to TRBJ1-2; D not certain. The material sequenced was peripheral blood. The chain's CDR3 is CASSSYLRYGYTF. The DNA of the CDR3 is TGCGCCAGCAGCTCCTATCTACGCTATGGCTACACCTTC.